Sequencing of this T cell receptor (beta chain) was carried out in a study of regulatory T cells in long-lasting Graves disease. The authors built TCR beta libraries using iRepertoire HTBI primers and Arm-PCR of CDR3 regions. TCRdb used MiXCR to reprocess the multiplex PCR reads, holding one entry per CDR3 protein. The sample has 450,000 or so distinct CDR3 sequences, under 25% seen once; the top ten hold less than 15%. Time point described: persistent/refractory GD, antithyroid drugs over 5 years with positive TRAb. PBMC RNA served as the TCR library source. The CDR3 spans 15 residues. Germline CDR1 reads SGHTA; CDR2 reads FQGNSA. V was pared by 5 bases and J by 0 bases, with 13 bases between.

The clonotype comes from a female donor with Graves disease. Sequencing used peripheral blood mononuclear cells (PBMCs), obtained when the disease was refractory, from a patient treated with antithyroid drugs. The chain carries TRBV7-2 and TRBJ1-1; D might be TRBD1 (5 bases). DNA of the CDR3: TGTGCCAGCAGCCGACGGGACGGAATGAACACTGAAGCTTTCTTT. The encoded protein is CASSRRDGMNTEAFF.